The present T cell receptor (beta chain) was sequenced within a study of T cells in localized non-small cell lung cancer. On this clone itself: As yet, its antigen is unknown.

Clones were read by immunoSEQ multiplex PCR, and TCRdb kept only the in-frame ones, dropping some. The sample includes some 2,700 clones, approximately 25% of them seen just once. Findings and caveats of the study: Uninvolved adjacent lung had more T cell clonality than any other tissue, topping tumor.

V shed 6 bases and J 5 bases; nucleotides not matched to a gene: 6. The CDR3 has 13 amino acids. Germline V gives CDR1 MDHEN, CDR2 SYDVKM. The J gene is TRBJ1-1, the V gene TRBV28, with 7 bases aligning to TRBD1. This TCR came from an older female donor with stage I lung adenocarcinoma. The sequences come from lung tumor tissue, collected before any cancer treatment. Here the CDR3 DNA reads TGTGCCAGCAGGGGCCCAGGGGGTACTGAAGCTTTCTTT. This gives the protein CASRGPGGTEAFF.